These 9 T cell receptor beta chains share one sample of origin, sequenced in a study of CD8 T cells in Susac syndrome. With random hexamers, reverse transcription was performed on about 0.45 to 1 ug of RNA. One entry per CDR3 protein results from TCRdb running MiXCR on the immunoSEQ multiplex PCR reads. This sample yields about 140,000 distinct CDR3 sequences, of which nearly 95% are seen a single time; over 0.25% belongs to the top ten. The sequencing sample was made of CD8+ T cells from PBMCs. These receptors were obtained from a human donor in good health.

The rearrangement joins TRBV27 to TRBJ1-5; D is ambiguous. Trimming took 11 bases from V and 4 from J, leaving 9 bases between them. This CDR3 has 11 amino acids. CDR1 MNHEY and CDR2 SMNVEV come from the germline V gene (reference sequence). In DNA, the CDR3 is TGTGCCGCGGGCTATAATCAGCCCCAGCATTTT. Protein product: CAAGYNQPQHF.

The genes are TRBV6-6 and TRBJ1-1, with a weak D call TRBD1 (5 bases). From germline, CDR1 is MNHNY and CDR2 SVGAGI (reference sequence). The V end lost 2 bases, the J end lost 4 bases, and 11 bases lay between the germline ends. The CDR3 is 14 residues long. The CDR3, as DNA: TGTGCCAGCAGTTACGGGAGGGGAGCCACTGAAGCTTTCTTT. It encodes CASSYGRGATEAFF.

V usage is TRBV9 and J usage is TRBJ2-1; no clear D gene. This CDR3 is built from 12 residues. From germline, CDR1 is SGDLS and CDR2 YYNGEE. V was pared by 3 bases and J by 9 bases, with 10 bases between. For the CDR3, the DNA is TGTGCCAGCAGCGCAGGTTTGGCTGAGCAGTTCTTC. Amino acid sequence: CASSAGLAEQFF.

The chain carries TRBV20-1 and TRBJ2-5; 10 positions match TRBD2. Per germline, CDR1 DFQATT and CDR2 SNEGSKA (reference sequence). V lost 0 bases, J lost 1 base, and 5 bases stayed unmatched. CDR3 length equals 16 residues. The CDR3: CSARDLAGGPQETQYF. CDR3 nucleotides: TGCAGTGCTAGAGATTTAGCGGGAGGCCCCCAAGAGACCCAGTACTTC.

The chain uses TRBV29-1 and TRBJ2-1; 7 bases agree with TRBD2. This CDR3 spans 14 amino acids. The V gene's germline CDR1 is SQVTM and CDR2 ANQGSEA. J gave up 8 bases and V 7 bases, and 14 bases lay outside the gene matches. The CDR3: CSAPAGSNGDEQFF. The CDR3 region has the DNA TGCAGCGCTCCAGCGGGGTCTAATGGGGATGAGCAGTTCTTC.

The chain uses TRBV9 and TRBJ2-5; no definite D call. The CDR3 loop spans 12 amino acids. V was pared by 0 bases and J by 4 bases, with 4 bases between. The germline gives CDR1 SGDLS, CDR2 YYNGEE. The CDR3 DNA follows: TGTGCCAGCAGCGTAGATGCAGAGACCCAGTACTTC. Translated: CASSVDAETQYF.

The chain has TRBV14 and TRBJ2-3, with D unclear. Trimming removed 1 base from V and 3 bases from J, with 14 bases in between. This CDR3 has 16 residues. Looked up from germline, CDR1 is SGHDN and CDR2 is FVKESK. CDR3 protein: CASSQVPGWGTDTQYF. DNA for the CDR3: TGTGCCAGCAGCCAAGTTCCAGGCTGGGGAACAGATACGCAGTATTTT.

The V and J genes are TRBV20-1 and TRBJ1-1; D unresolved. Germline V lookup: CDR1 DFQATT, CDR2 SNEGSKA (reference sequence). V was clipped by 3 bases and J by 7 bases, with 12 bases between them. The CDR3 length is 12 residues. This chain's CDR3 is CSASGLGFEAFF. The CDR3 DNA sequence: TGCAGTGCTAGCGGCCTCGGATTTGAAGCTTTCTTT.

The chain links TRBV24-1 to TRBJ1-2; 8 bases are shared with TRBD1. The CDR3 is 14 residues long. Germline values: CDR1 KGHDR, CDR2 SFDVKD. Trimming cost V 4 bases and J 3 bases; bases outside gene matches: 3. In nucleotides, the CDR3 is TGTGCCACCAGTGACTCGGACAGGGACTATGGCTACACCTTC. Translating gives CATSDSDRDYGYTF.